This T cell receptor beta chain was observed in a study of PD-1 blockade in classical Hodgkin lymphoma. As regards this clone: Its target is not known.

Study-wide findings and caveats: Compared with healthy donors, newly diagnosed patients reportedly showed lower baseline TCR diversity. Undefined causes, possibly disease activity or prior therapy, underlie the repertoire differences. The study found that TCR diversity rose significantly by C4D1 in CD4+ but not CD8+ cells. Baseline diversity resembling that of newly diagnosed patients was seen in complete responders.

Relapse was seen in all patients after autologous stem cell transplantation, and brentuximab vedotin exposure was variable. Only in-frame clones appear in the TCRdb table, and some are missing; sequencing was by immunoSEQ multiplex PCR. Among tens of thousands of clones listed, around 85% were seen once. The V gene's germline CDR1 is SQVTM and CDR2 ANQGSEA. J lost 1 base, V lost 6 bases, and 3 bases had no gene match. This CDR3 is 12 amino acids long. The TCR originated in a human donor with classical Hodgkin lymphoma. The V and J genes are TRBV29-1 and TRBJ2-7, with TRBD1 matching 7 bases. Sequences were derived from peripheral blood mononuclear cells (PBMCs), sampled at baseline. The CDR3 reads CSVSGQSYEQYF. The CDR3 DNA reads TGCAGCGTATCGGGACAGTCCTACGAGCAGTACTTC.